This T cell receptor beta chain was sequenced during a study of cytomegalovirus exposure and HLA in healthy donors. Whole-study findings and limits: The CMV antigen specificity of a few CMV-associated chains was confirmed through in vitro analysis. Other equally common chains were less clonally expanded than HLA-associated TCR beta chains, a later analysis showed. Researchers catalogued approximately 160 TCR beta chains as cytomegalovirus-associated.

The PCR was carried out with 60 Vbeta primers and 13 Jbeta primers. TCRdb's table, derived via immunoSEQ multiplex PCR, lists solely in-frame clones and lacks some. The data hold 100,000 to 150,000 clones, with under 80% observed a single time. Each donor was healthy, and each was a bone marrow donor. In the case of this clone: Its antigen is unknown.

The V gene's germline CDR1 is SGHTA and CDR2 FQGNSA. The CDR3 extends over 14 amino acids. The J segment lost 1 base and the V segment lost 4 bases, leaving 2 bases of the junction unmatched. Sequences were obtained from PBMCs. V usage is TRBV7-2 and J usage is TRBJ1-1, with 8 bases identical to TRBD1. The TCR comes from a woman aged 55-69 years in good health and CMV-seropositive. The CDR3 DNA is TGTGCCAGCAGCTACGGACAGGGGAACACTGAAGCTTTCTTT. Amino acid sequence: CASSYGQGNTEAFF.